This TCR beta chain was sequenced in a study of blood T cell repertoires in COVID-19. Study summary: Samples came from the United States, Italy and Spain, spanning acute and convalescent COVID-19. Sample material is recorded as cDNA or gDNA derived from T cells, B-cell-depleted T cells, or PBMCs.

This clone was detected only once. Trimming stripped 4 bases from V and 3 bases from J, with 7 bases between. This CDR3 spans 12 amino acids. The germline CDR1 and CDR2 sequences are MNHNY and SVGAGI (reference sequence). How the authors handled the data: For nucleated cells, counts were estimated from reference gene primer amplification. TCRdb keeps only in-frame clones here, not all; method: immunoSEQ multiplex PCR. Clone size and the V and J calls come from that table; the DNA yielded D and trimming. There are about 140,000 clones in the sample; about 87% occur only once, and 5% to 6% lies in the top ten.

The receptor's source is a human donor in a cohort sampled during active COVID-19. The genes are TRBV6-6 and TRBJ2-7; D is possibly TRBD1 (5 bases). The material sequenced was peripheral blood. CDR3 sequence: CASSSQVYEQYF. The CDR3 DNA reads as TGTGCCAGCAGTTCACAGGTCTACGAGCAGTACTTC.